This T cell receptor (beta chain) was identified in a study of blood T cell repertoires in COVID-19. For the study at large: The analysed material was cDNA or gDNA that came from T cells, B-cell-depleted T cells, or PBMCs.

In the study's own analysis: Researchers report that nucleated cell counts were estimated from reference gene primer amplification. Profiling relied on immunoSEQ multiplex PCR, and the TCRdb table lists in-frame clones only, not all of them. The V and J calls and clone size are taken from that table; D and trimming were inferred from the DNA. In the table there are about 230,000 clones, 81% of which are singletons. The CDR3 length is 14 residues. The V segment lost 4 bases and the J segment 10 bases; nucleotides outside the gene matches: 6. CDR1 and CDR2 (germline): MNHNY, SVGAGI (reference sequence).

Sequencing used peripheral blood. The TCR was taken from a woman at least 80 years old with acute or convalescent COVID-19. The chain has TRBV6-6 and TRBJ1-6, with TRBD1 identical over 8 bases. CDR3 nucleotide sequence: TGTGCCAGCAGTTCAGGACAGGGAATCTCACCCCTCCACTTT. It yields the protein CASSSGQGISPLHF.